The next 25 T cell receptor beta chains were all read from a single sample in a study of T cell responses to AZD1222 COVID-19 vaccine. Sequenced by immunoSEQ multiplex PCR; TCRdb stores in-frame clones only, minus some. Found here are roughly 260,000 clones, more than 80% of them singletons; the top ten hold about 0.5%. The specimen was peripheral blood, collected on day 0 of AZD1222 vaccination. These receptors were collected from an adult in good health.

The CDR3 loop is CASTPTVNTEAFF. The CDR3 nucleotides read TGTGCCAGTACCCCGACAGTGAACACTGAAGCTTTCTTT. The chain couples TRBV19 to TRBJ1-1, with D tentatively TRBD1 (5 bases). The V end lost 7 bases, the J end lost 0 bases, and 9 bases lay between the germline ends. Germline V gene data show CDR1 as LNHDA and CDR2 as SQIVND (reference sequence). This CDR3 has 13 amino acids.

The chain couples TRBV27 to TRBJ2-7, with D perhaps TRBD2 (5 bases). The V end lost 6 bases, the J end lost 1 base, and 10 bases lay between the germline ends. The CDR3 runs to 13 residues. The V gene's germline CDR1 is MNHEY and CDR2 SMNVEV (reference sequence). CDR3: CASSPGSSYEQYF. CDR3 coding DNA: TGTGCCAGCAGCCCGGGATCATCCTACGAGCAGTACTTC.

The gene calls are TRBV7-9 and TRBJ1-6; D is uncertain. CDR3 length: 15 residues. CDR1 and CDR2 from the germline V gene are SEHNR and FQNEAQ (reference sequence). With 7 bases removed from V and 5 bases from J, the gap between germline ends came to 15 bases. The CDR3 DNA sequence: TGTGCCAGCACCCAGTGGGAAGGGCATAATTCACCCCTCCACTTT. Its translation: CASTQWEGHNSPLHF.

This clone was observed a single time. This rearrangement joins TRBV5-1 to TRBJ1-2; D unresolved. The CDR3 covers 14 residues. Per germline, CDR1 SGHRS and CDR2 YFSETQ. V dropped 0 bases and J dropped 8 bases, with 14 bases sitting between them. CDR3 sequence: CASSLAVTTRGYTF. CDR3 in DNA: TGCGCCAGCAGCTTGGCCGTGACGACGAGGGGCTACACCTTC.

This chain connects TRBV28 to TRBJ1-2; 7 nucleotides agree with TRBD1. The germline V gene has CDR1 MDHEN and CDR2 SYDVKM. The V gene end was trimmed by 6 bases and the J gene end by 8 bases; junction bases not matched to a gene: 6. This CDR3 has 12 amino acids. The CDR3 region is CASSDYRGGYTF. The CDR3 DNA is TGTGCCAGCAGCGATTACAGGGGCGGCTACACCTTC.

The chain has TRBV10-3 and TRBJ1-1; TRBD1 agrees at 8 bases. This CDR3 comprises 12 residues. V shed 10 bases, J shed 1 base, and the junction held 2 bases outside the gene matches. Germline CDR1 and CDR2: ENHRY and SYGVKD. The CDR3 loop is CATGQGNTEAFF. The CDR3 bases are TGTGCCACCGGACAGGGGAACACTGAAGCTTTCTTT.

CDR3 coding DNA: TGTGCCAGCAGTCCTCTAGGCCCGCGGGAGCAGTTCTTC. Translated, it gives CASSPLGPREQFF. The rearrangement uses TRBV27 and TRBJ2-1; no clear D gene. This CDR3 comprises 13 residues. Between the trimmed V and J ends, which lost 5 bases and 10 bases, there was a span of 15 bases. Per germline, CDR1 MNHEY and CDR2 SMNVEV (reference sequence).

The J gene is TRBJ2-6, the V gene TRBV10-3; D is unresolved. V was clipped by 2 bases and J by 2 bases, with 10 bases between them. The V gene's germline CDR1 is ENHRY and CDR2 SYGVKD. This CDR3 has 16 residues. Written as DNA, the CDR3 is TGTGCCATCAGTGAGGGGCTAAGTGCTGGGGCCAACGTCCTGACTTTC. It translates to CAISEGLSAGANVLTF.

The V gene is TRBV19, the J gene TRBJ2-1; 8 nucleotides match TRBD1. The germline gives CDR1 LNHDA, CDR2 SQIVND (reference sequence). V gave up 7 bases and J gave up 8 bases; unmatched junction bases: 13. This CDR3 has 15 residues. CDR3: CASTSRDRFKDEQFF. Here the CDR3 DNA reads TGTGCCAGTACAAGCCGGGACAGGTTTAAAGATGAGCAGTTCTTC.

This sequence joins TRBV4-2 and TRBJ2-2; possibly TRBD1 for D (6 bases). CDR1 LGHNA and CDR2 YNFKEQ come from the germline V gene. V was cut by 0 bases and J by 7 bases, with 15 bases left in between. The length of the CDR3 is 16 residues. This CDR3 is CASSQDTGSLRGELFF. CDR3 sequence (DNA): TGTGCCAGCAGCCAAGACACAGGGTCCCTCCGCGGGGAGCTGTTTTTT.

The rearrangement joins TRBV6-5 to TRBJ2-1; possible D gene TRBD1, 5 bases. CDR1 and CDR2 (germline): MNHEY, SVGAGI. The CDR3 extends over 15 amino acids. V gave up 3 bases and J gave up 7 bases, with 16 bases separating them. CDR3 sequence reads: CASSYKGPRWNEQFF. CDR3 in DNA: TGTGCCAGCAGTTATAAGGGGCCGCGTTGGAATGAGCAGTTCTTC.

The chain recombines TRBV5-1 with TRBJ1-1; D unclear. Germline V gene sequence: CDR1 SGHRS, CDR2 YFSETQ. The V end lost 0 bases, the J end lost 7 bases, and 13 bases lay between the germline ends. The CDR3 length is 14 residues. The CDR3 coding sequence is TGCGCCAGCAGCTTGGAAGGACCAAAGTTTGAAGCTTTCTTT. Amino acid sequence: CASSLEGPKFEAFF.

This chain joins TRBV5-1 and TRBJ2-1; D uncertain. The germline V gene has CDR1 SGHRS and CDR2 YFSETQ. This CDR3 has 16 amino acids. V was trimmed by 4 bases and J by 0 bases, leaving 14 bases between them. The CDR3 sequence: CASSGNTGGSYNEQFF. The CDR3 coding sequence is TGCGCCAGCAGCGGAAACACTGGCGGCTCCTACAATGAGCAGTTCTTC.

The rearrangement joins TRBV5-5 to TRBJ2-7, with D perhaps being TRBD1 or TRBD2 (5 bases each). The V gene's germline CDR1 is SGHKS and CDR2 YYEKEE (reference sequence). This CDR3 has 16 residues. V dropped 0 bases and J dropped 0 bases, with 13 bases sitting between them. Here the CDR3 DNA reads TGTGCCAGCAGCTTGGGGTTCGAAGGGACCTCCTACGAGCAGTACTTC. Its protein is CASSLGFEGTSYEQYF.

This CDR3 reads CASSLGGPSGRVEQYF. The CDR3 DNA reads as TGTGCCAGCAGCTTAGGGGGCCCTAGCGGGAGGGTCGAGCAGTACTTC. The genes are TRBV7-2 and TRBJ2-7, with TRBD2 identical over 12 bases. CDR1 and CDR2 from the germline V gene are SGHTA and FQGNSA. After removal of 1 base from V and 6 bases from J, the junction contained 7 bases not matched to a gene. CDR3 length equals 16 residues.

CDR3 nucleotides: TGTGCCAGCAGCCGGACTAGCGGGATGAGCACAGATACGCAGTATTTT. Residues: CASSRTSGMSTDTQYF. This sequence joins TRBV7-3 and TRBJ2-3; TRBD2 matches at 12 bases. The CDR3 contains 16 residues. Trimming took 5 bases from V and 0 from J; bases not matched to a gene: 3. CDR1 is SGHTA and CDR2 is FQGTGA in the germline V gene.

This clone appeared once. The DNA for the CDR3 is TGTGCCAGCAGTTTGGGACAGAGGATCTATGGCTACACCTTC. It encodes CASSLGQRIYGYTF. The chain is built from TRBV28 and TRBJ1-2; 7 bases fit TRBD1. The trim removed 3 bases at V and 4 bases at J, leaving 5 bases unmatched. The CDR3 totals 14 residues. The germline gives CDR1 MDHEN, CDR2 SYDVKM.

The V call is TRBV3-1 (or the pseudogene TRBV3-2), the J call TRBJ2-1, with unresolved D. This CDR3 is 14 amino acids long. Germline CDR1 is LGHDT and CDR2 is YNNKEL (reference sequence). Trimming cost V 2 bases and J 4 bases, with 9 bases left between them. The CDR3 sequence is CASSQLGPYNEQFF. The CDR3 DNA reads TGTGCCAGCAGCCAACTTGGGCCGTACAATGAGCAGTTCTTC.

The chain recombines TRBV7-2 with TRBJ2-1; 7 nucleotides agree with TRBD1. From germline, CDR1 is SGHTA and CDR2 FQGNSA. The CDR3 totals 16 residues. V dropped 0 bases and J dropped 4; count of bases not matched to a gene: 6. Here the CDR3 reads CASSLAGTALYNEQFF. CDR3 coding DNA: TGTGCCAGCAGCTTAGCCGGGACAGCCTTATACAATGAGCAGTTCTTC.

The genes are TRBV7-9 and TRBJ2-1; possibly TRBD1 or TRBD2 for D (5 bases each). The CDR3 runs to 15 residues. The V end lost 6 bases, the J end lost 5 bases, and 17 bases lay between the germline ends. Per the germline V gene, CDR1 is SEHNR and CDR2 is FQNEAQ (reference sequence). The CDR3 loop is CASRRDRRPNNEQFF. CDR3 sequence (DNA): TGTGCCAGCAGACGGGACCGCCGACCTAACAATGAGCAGTTCTTC.

The chain is built from TRBV2 and TRBJ2-7; 8 bases are shared with TRBD2. The V and J ends lost 7 bases and 5 bases, in that order; junction bases with no gene match: 4. The CDR3 has 12 residues. Per germline, CDR1 SNHLY and CDR2 FYNNEI. CDR3 protein: CASKRESHEQYF. The DNA for the CDR3 is TGTGCCAGCAAGCGGGAGAGCCACGAGCAGTACTTC.

The V call is TRBV14, the J call TRBJ2-2; D is uncertain. This CDR3 comprises 14 residues. The ends were cut back, 0 bases at V and 7 bases at J, with 9 bases in the middle. Germline values: CDR1 SGHDN, CDR2 FVKESK. The CDR3 DNA reads TGTGCCAGCAGCCAAGAAGGCAGACACGGGGAGCTGTTTTTT. Protein: CASSQEGRHGELFF.

The rearrangement joins TRBV6-2 or TRBV6-3 to TRBJ2-3; D is ambiguous. This CDR3 is 13 amino acids long. Germline V CDR1 and CDR2: MNHEY, SVGEGT. V was trimmed by 4 bases and J by 11 bases, leaving 16 bases between them. CDR3 in DNA: TGTGCCAGCAGTTCTGGGTCTCCCCTCCGGCAGTATTTT. Protein: CASSSGSPLRQYF.

The V and J genes are TRBV29-1 and TRBJ2-3, with TRBD2 identical over 10 bases. Per germline, CDR1 SQVTM and CDR2 ANQGSEA. CDR3 length: 14 residues. Losses at the gene ends were 4 bases for V and 4 bases for J; bases not matched to a gene: 5. In DNA form, the CDR3 reads TGCAGCGTTGGGTTGAGCGGGAGGGCAGATACGCAGTATTTT. Its protein is CSVGLSGRADTQYF.

V gene TRBV24-1 combines with J gene TRBJ2-7; TRBD1 matches at 10 bases. CDR1 is KGHDR and CDR2 is SFDVKD in the germline V gene. The ends lost 4 bases at V and 5 bases at J; junction bases unmatched: 7. The length of the CDR3 is 15 residues. CDR3 sequence reads: CATSERDRGFDEQYF. In nucleotides, the CDR3 is TGTGCCACCAGTGAGAGGGACAGGGGATTCGACGAGCAGTACTTC.